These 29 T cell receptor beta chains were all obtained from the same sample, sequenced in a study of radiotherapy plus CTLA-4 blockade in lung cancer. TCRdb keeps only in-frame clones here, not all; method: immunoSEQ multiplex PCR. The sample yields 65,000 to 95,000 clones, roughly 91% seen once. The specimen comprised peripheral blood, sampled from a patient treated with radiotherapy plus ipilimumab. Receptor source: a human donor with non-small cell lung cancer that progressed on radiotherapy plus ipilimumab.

The CDR3 is CATATHTSTDTQYF. In DNA, the CDR3 is TGTGCCACCGCCACGCACACTAGCACAGATACGCAGTATTTT. V is TRBV10-3 and J is TRBJ2-3, with D hard to call. The germline V and J ends were trimmed by 10 bases and 0 bases, with 14 bases remaining between them. Germline-derived CDR1 and CDR2 are ENHRY and SYGVKD. The CDR3 spans 14 residues.

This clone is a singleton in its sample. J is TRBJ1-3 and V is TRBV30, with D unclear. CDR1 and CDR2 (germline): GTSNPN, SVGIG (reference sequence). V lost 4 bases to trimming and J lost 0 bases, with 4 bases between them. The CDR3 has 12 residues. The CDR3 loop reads CAWKGSGNTIYF. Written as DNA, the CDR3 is TGTGCCTGGAAGGGCTCTGGAAACACCATATATTTT.

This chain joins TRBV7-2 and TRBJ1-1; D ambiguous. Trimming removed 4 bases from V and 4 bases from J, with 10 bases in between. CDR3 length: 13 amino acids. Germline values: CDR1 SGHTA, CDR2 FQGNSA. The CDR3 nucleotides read TGTGCCAGCAGCTCTACCGTGGGCACTGAAGCTTTCTTT. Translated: CASSSTVGTEAFF. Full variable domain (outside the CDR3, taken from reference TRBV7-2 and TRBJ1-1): GAGVSQSPSNKVTEKGKDVELRCDPISGHTALYWYRQSLGQGLEFLIYFQGNSAPDKSGLPSDRFSAERTGGSVSTLTIQRTQQEDSAVYLCASSSTVGTEAFFGQGTRLTVV.

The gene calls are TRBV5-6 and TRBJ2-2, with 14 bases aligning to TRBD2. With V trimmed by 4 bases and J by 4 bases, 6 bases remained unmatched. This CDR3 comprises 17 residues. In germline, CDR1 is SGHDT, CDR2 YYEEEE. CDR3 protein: CASSDPGLAGVTGELFF. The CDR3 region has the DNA TGTGCCAGCAGCGACCCGGGACTAGCGGGAGTCACCGGGGAGCTGTTTTTT.

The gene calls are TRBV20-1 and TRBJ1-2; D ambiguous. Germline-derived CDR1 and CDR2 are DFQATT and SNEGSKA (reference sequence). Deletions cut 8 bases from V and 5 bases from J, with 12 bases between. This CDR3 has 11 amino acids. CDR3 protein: CSSSPLYGYTF. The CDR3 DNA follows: TGCAGTTCCTCTCCTTTATATGGCTACACCTTC.

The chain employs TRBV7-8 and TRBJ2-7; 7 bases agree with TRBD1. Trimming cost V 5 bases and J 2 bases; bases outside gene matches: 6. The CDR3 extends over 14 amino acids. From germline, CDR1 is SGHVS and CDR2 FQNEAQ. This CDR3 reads CASSTRQGPYEQYF. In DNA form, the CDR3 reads TGTGCCAGCAGCACCCGACAGGGACCCTACGAGCAGTACTTC.

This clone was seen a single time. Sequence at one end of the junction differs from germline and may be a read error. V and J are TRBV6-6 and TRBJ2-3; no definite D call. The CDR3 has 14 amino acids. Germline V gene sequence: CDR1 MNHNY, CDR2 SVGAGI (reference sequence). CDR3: CASRYSVSRDTQYF. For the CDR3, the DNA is TGTGCCAGCAGGTACTCCGTTTCGAGGGATACGCAGTATTTT.

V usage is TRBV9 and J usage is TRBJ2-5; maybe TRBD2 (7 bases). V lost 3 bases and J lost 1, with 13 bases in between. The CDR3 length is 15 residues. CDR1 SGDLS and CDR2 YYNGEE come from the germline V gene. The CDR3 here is CASSEGGGVQETQYF. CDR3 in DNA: TGTGCCAGCAGCGAAGGAGGGGGGGTCCAAGAGACCCAGTACTTC. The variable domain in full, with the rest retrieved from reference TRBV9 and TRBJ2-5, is DSGVTQTPKHLITATGQRVTLRCSPRSGDLSVYWYQQSLDQGLQFLIQYYNGEERAKGNILERFSAQQFPDLHSELNLSSLELGDSALYFCASSEGGGVQETQYFGPGTRLLVL.

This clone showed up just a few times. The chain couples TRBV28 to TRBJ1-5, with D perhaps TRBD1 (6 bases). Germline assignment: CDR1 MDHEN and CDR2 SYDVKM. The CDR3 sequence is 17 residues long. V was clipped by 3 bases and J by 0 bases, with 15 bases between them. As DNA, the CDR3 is TGTGCCAGCAGTTTTTCCGGACAGTTCAATAGCAATCAGCCCCAGCATTTT. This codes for CASSFSGQFNSNQPQHF. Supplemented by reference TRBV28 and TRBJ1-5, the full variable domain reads DVKVTQSSRYLVKRTGEKVFLECVQDMDHENMFWYRQDPGLGLRLIYFSYDVKMKEKGDIPEGYSVSREKKERFSLILESASTNQTSMYLCASSFSGQFNSNQPQHFGDGTRLSIL.

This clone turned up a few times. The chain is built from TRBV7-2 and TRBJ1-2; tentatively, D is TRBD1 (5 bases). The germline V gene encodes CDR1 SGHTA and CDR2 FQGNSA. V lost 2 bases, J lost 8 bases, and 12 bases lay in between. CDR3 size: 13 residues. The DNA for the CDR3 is TGTGCCAGCAGCTTAAAGGTTTCAGGGGGCTACACCTTC. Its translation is CASSLKVSGGYTF.

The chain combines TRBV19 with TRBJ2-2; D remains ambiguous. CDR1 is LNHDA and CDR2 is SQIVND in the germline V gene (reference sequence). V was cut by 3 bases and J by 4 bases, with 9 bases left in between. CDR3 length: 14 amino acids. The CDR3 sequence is CASSMIAITGELFF. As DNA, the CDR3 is TGTGCCAGTAGTATGATTGCAATCACCGGGGAGCTGTTTTTT.

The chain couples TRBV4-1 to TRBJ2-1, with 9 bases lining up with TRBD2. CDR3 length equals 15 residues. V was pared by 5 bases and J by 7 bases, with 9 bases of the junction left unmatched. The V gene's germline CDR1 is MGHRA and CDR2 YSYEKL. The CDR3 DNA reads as TGCGCCAGCAGCGCAGACGCGGGAGGGAGGAATGAGCAGTTCTTC. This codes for CASSADAGGRNEQFF.

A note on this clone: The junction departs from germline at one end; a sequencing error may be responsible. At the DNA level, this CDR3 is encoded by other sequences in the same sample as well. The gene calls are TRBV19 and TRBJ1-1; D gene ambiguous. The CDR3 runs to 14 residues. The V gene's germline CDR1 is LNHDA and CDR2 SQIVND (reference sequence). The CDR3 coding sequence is TGCGCCAGTAGTATAAAAGCTGCGAACACTGAAGCTTTCTTT. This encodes CASSIKAANTEAFF.

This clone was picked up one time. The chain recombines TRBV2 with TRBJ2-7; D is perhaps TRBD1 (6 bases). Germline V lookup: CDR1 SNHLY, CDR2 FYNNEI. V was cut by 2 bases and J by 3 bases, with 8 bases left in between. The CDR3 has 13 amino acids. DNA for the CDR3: TGTGCCAGCAGTGAAACAGGGCTCTACGAGCAGTACGTC. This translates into CASSETGLYEQYV.

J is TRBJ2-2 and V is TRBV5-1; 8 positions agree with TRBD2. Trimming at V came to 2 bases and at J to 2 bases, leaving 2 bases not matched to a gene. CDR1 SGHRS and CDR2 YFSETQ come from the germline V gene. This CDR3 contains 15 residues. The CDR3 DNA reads TGCGCCAGCAGCTTAGGGACTAGAAACACCGGGGAGCTGTTTTTT. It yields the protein CASSLGTRNTGELFF.

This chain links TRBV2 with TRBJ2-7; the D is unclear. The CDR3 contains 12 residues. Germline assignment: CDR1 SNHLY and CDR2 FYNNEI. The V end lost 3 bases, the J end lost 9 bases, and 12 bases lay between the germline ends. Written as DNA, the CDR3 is TGTGCCAGCAGTGAGGGTCGGTCGGGGCAGTACGTC. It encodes CASSEGRSGQYV.

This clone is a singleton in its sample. The CDR3 spells CASSLTDNTEAFF. CDR3 DNA sequence: TGTGCCAGCAGCCTGACAGACAACACTGAAGCTTTCTTT. This chain joins TRBV5-5 and TRBJ1-1; D possibly corresponds to TRBD1 (5 bases). The V end was cut by 4 bases, the J end by 2 bases, with 9 bases between. This CDR3 region has 13 residues. Germline V gives CDR1 SGHKS, CDR2 YYEKEE (reference sequence).

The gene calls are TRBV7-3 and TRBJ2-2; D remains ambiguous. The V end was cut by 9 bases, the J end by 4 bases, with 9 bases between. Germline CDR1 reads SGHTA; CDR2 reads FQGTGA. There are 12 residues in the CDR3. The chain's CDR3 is CASSSPTGELFF. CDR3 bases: TGTGCCAGTAGTTCTCCCACCGGGGAGCTGTTTTTT.

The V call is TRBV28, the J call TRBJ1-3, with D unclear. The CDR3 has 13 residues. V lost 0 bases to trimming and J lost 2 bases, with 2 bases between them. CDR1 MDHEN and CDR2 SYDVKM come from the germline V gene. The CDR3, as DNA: TGTGCCAGCAGTTTATGGGCTGGAAACACCATATATTTT. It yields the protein CASSLWAGNTIYF.

CDR3 bases: TGTGCCAGCAGCCAGGGGGGCGGTGAGCAGTTCTTC. Amino acid sequence: CASSQGGGEQFF. The gene calls are TRBV14 and TRBJ2-1; possibly TRBD1 or TRBD2 for D (6 bases each). The CDR3 sequence is 12 residues long. Germline CDR1 reads SGHDN; CDR2 reads FVKESK. V dropped 3 bases and J dropped 9 bases, with 9 bases sitting between them.

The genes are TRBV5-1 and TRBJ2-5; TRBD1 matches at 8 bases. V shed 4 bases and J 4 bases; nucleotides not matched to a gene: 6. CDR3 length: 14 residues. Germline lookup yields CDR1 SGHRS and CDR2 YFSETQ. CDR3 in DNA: TGCGCCAGCAGCCCCCAGGGGGCGGGAGAGACCCAGTACTTC. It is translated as CASSPQGAGETQYF.

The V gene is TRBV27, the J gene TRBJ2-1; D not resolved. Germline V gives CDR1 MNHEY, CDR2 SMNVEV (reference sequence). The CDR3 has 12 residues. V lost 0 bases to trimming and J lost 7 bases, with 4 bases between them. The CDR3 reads CASSLSRNEQFF. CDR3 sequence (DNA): TGTGCCAGCAGTTTATCCCGGAATGAGCAGTTCTTC.

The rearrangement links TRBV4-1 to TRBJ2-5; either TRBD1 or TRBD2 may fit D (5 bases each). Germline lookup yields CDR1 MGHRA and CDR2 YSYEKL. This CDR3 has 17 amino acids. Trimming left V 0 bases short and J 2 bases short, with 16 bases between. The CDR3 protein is CASSQDPGRLGQETQYF. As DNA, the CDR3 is TGCGCCAGCAGCCAAGATCCGGGACGGCTAGGGCAAGAGACCCAGTACTTC.

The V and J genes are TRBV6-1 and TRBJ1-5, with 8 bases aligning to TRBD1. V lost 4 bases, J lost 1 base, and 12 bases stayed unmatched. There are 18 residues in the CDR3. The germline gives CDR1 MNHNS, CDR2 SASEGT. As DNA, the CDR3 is TGTGCCAGCAGTGTAAAGGGACAGGCGCTCCTCAGCAATCAGCCCCAGCATTTT. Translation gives CASSVKGQALLSNQPQHF.

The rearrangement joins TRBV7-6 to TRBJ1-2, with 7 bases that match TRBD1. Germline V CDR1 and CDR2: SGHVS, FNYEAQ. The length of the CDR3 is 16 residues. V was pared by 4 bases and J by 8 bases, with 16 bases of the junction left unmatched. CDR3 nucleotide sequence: TGTGCCAGCAGCTCTGGAGGATCAGGGGGAGCGTGGGGCTACACCTTC. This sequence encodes CASSSGGSGGAWGYTF.

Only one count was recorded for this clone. CDR3 sequence (DNA): TGCGCCAGCAGCCCTAGACAGGGGGACCCGTCGTCGGGCTACACCTTC. It specifies CASSPRQGDPSSGYTF. V and J are TRBV4-1 and TRBJ1-2; 9 positions agree with TRBD1. Unmatched junction bases numbered 14, after V lost 4 bases and J lost 8 bases. The CDR3 sequence is 16 residues long. Per germline, CDR1 MGHRA and CDR2 YSYEKL.

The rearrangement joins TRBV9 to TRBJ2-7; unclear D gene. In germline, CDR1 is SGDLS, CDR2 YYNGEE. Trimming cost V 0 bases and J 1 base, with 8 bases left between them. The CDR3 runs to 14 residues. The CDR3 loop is CASSVGPESYEQYF. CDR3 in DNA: TGTGCCAGCAGCGTAGGTCCCGAATCCTACGAGCAGTACTTC.

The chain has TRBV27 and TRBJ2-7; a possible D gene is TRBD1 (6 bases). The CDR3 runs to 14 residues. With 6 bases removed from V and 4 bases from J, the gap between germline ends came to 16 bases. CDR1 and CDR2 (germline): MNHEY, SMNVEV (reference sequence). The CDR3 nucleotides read TGTGCCAGCAGCAAAAGAGACAGGCTGTACGAGCAGTACTTC. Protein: CASSKRDRLYEQYF.

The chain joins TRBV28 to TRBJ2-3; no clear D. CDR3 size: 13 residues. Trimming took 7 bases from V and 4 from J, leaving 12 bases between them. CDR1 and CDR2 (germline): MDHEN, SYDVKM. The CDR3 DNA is TGTGCCAGCACCCTAGGGTCGGCAGATACGCAGTATTTT. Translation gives CASTLGSADTQYF.